These 10 T cell receptor beta chains were sequenced from one sample in a study of cytomegalovirus exposure and HLA in healthy donors. This PCR relied on a set of 60 Vbeta primers and 13 Jbeta primers. Profiling relied on immunoSEQ multiplex PCR, and the TCRdb table lists in-frame clones only, not all of them. Of roughly 110,000 clones listed, over 70% are singletons. The sample comprised PBMCs. These receptors originate from a boy aged 5-17 years in good health and CMV-seronegative.

This chain joins TRBV9 and TRBJ2-1; 7 positions agree with TRBD2. This CDR3 has 16 amino acids. With 0 bases clipped from V and 3 bases from J, the junction kept 6 bases outside the gene matches. CDR1 SGDLS and CDR2 YYNGEE come from the germline V gene. CDR3 sequence reads: CASSVEAGVGYNEQFF. The CDR3, as DNA: TGTGCCAGCAGCGTAGAGGCGGGAGTCGGCTACAATGAGCAGTTCTTC. The full variable domain, with the rest looked up from reference TRBV9 and TRBJ2-1, is DSGVTQTPKHLITATGQRVTLRCSPRSGDLSVYWYQQSLDQGLQFLIQYYNGEERAKGNILERFSAQQFPDLHSELNLSSLELGDSALYFCASSVEAGVGYNEQFFGPGTRLTVL.

The rearrangement links TRBV19 to TRBJ2-7; D not resolved. V lost 1 base and J 1 base, leaving 8 bases between the germline ends. The CDR3 extends over 14 amino acids. Germline V gives CDR1 LNHDA, CDR2 SQIVND (reference sequence). The CDR3 DNA reads as TGTGCCAGTAGTATAGCCACAGTTTCCTACGAGCAGTACTTC. Protein: CASSIATVSYEQYF. Based on the CDR3 plus reference TRBV19 and TRBJ2-7, the full variable domain is DGGITQSPKYLFRKEGQNVTLSCEQNLNHDAMYWYRQDPGQGLRLIYYSQIVNDFQKGDIAEGYSVSREKKESFPLTVTSAQKNPTAFYLCASSIATVSYEQYFGPGTRLTVT.

The chain combines TRBV5-6 with TRBJ1-1, with 10 nucleotides matching TRBD1. Germline CDR1 SGHDT, CDR2 YYEEEE. The CDR3 has 15 residues. Losses at the gene ends were 3 bases for V and 3 bases for J; bases not matched to a gene: 5. CDR3: CASSWSDRGHTEAFF. The CDR3, as DNA: TGTGCCAGCAGCTGGTCCGACAGGGGGCACACTGAAGCTTTCTTT. Combining the CDR3 with reference TRBV5-6 and TRBJ1-1 gives the whole variable domain DAGVTQSPTHLIKTRGQQVTLRCSPKSGHDTVSWYQQALGQGPQFIFQYYEEEERQRGNFPDRFSGHQFPNYSSELNVNALLLGDSALYLCASSWSDRGHTEAFFGQGTRLTVV.

The rearrangement uses TRBV4-2 and TRBJ2-5; a possible D gene is TRBD2 (6 bases). The CDR3 totals 12 residues. Trimming took 0 bases from V and 13 from J, leaving 12 bases between them. Germline CDR1 reads LGHNA; CDR2 reads YNFKEQ. CDR3 in amino acids: CASSQDQRGLYF. The CDR3 DNA follows: TGTGCCAGCAGCCAAGACCAACGGGGGTTGTACTTC.

The chain links TRBV7-2 to TRBJ1-1; D is undetermined. The CDR3 sequence is 14 residues long. V lost 3 bases to trimming and J lost 1 base, with 9 bases between them. In germline, CDR1 is SGHTA, CDR2 FQGNSA. The CDR3 DNA is TGTGCCAGCAGCTTGAGTTTCCAGAACACTGAAGCTTTCTTT. It translates to CASSLSFQNTEAFF.

The chain recombines TRBV27 with TRBJ2-4; 9 nucleotides align to TRBD2. The germline CDR1 and CDR2 sequences are MNHEY and SMNVEV (reference sequence). After removal of 9 bases from V and 9 bases from J, the junction contained 6 bases not matched to a gene. The CDR3 is 12 residues long. In nucleotides, the CDR3 is TGTGCCAGTGGGCGGGAGGGGGGCATTCAGTACTTC. Translated: CASGREGGIQYF.

This clone was seen only a few times. The V gene is TRBV28, the J gene TRBJ2-7, with D perhaps matching TRBD1 (6 bases). The V gene lost 5 bases and the J gene lost 2 bases, with 16 bases spanning the gap. Germline V gene lookup returns CDR1 MDHEN and CDR2 SYDVKM. This CDR3 has 15 residues. CDR3 residues: CASSLGAGVAYEQYF. As DNA, the CDR3 is TGTGCCAGCAGTCTCGGGGCAGGGGTTGCCTACGAGCAGTACTTC. The full variable domain, its missing parts supplied by reference TRBV28 and TRBJ2-7, is DVKVTQSSRYLVKRTGEKVFLECVQDMDHENMFWYRQDPGLGLRLIYFSYDVKMKEKGDIPEGYSVSREKKERFSLILESASTNQTSMYLCASSLGAGVAYEQYFGPGTRLTVT.

This clone appeared a few times. J is TRBJ2-7 and V is TRBV7-8; D might be TRBD1 (6 bases). Trimming stripped 6 bases from V and 6 bases from J, with 18 bases between. The CDR3 loop spans 14 amino acids. Germline CDR1 is SGHVS and CDR2 is FQNEAQ. The CDR3 DNA reads TGTGCCAGCAGGCCAGGGGCAGTGAACGGCGAGCAGTACTTC. It specifies CASRPGAVNGEQYF.

This chain uses TRBV5-8 with TRBJ2-3; D possibly corresponds to TRBD2 (6 bases). Germline V lookup: CDR1 SGHTS, CDR2 YDEGEE. There are 14 residues in the CDR3. Trimming pared 3 bases from V and 1 base from J, leaving 9 bases between. In DNA, the CDR3 is TGTGCCAGCAGCTCGGGAGTTCGCACAGATACGCAGTATTTT. Translated, it gives CASSSGVRTDTQYF.

This clone was detected only once. The J gene is TRBJ2-2, the V gene TRBV5-6; unclear D gene. From germline, CDR1 is SGHDT and CDR2 YYEEEE. V lost 3 bases and J 5 bases, leaving 14 bases between the germline ends. This CDR3 spans 15 amino acids. CDR3 DNA sequence: TGTGCCAGCAGCTGGAGAGAAAGGCCGACCGGGGAGCTGTTTTTT. This encodes CASSWRERPTGELFF.